The 23 T cell receptor beta chains presented below share a single source sample, sequenced in a study of blood T cell repertoires in COVID-19. The assay was immunoSEQ multiplex PCR, and TCRdb's table has in-frame clones only and misses some. Of a few hundred thousand clones in the sample, about nine tenths were seen once. The sequencing input was peripheral blood. The receptors derive from a woman aged 25 to 39 who had recovered from COVID-19.

The chain joins TRBV5-4 to TRBJ2-7; 12 positions agree with TRBD1. The CDR3 totals 18 residues. The junction had 12 bases not matched to a gene; V was cut back by 4 bases and J by 1 base. CDR1 and CDR2 from the germline V gene are SGHNT and YYREEE (reference sequence). The CDR3 coding sequence is TGTGCCAGCAGCCGAGTCCCGGGACAGGGGGCAAGGTCCTACGAGCAGTACTTC. Amino acids: CASSRVPGQGARSYEQYF. The full variable domain, in which reference TRBV5-4 and TRBJ2-7 provide the parts outside the CDR3, is ETGVTQSPTHLIKTRGQQVTLRCSSQSGHNTVSWYQQALGQGPQFIFQYYREEENGRGNFPPRFSGLQFPNYSSELNVNALELDDSALYLCASSRVPGQGARSYEQYFGPGTRLTVT.

This clone was seen only a few times. The chain has TRBV4-2 and TRBJ1-2; possible D gene TRBD1, 5 bases. The germline V gene has CDR1 LGHNA and CDR2 YNFKEQ. Trimming cost V 1 base and J 8 bases, with 11 bases left between them. This CDR3 region has 13 residues. The DNA of the CDR3 is TGTGCCAGCAGCCAAGCGGGGGGTGGAGGCTACACCTTC. Protein: CASSQAGGGGYTF.

The chain recombines TRBV4-3 with TRBJ2-7; TRBD1 agrees at 7 bases. The length of the CDR3 is 17 residues. Germline V gene sequence: CDR1 LGHNA, CDR2 YSLEER. V shed 1 base and J 0 bases; nucleotides not matched to a gene: 9. CDR3 sequence reads: CASSQGYQGVSSYEQYF. Here the CDR3 DNA reads TGCGCCAGCAGCCAAGGGTACCAGGGGGTTAGCTCCTACGAGCAGTACTTC.

This sequence joins TRBV3-1 (or the pseudogene TRBV3-2) and TRBJ1-4; weak D call: TRBD1 (6 bases). The CDR3 is 15 amino acids. In germline, CDR1 is LGHDT, CDR2 YNNKEL (reference sequence). Deletions cut 4 bases from V and 7 bases from J, with 16 bases between. DNA for the CDR3: TGTGCCAGCAGCCGCCGACAGGAGGAAGTTGAAAAACTGTTTTTT. Protein product: CASSRRQEEVEKLFF.

This clone occurred once. V is TRBV7-9 and J is TRBJ1-6, with 10 bases matching TRBD1. From germline, CDR1 is SEHNR and CDR2 FQNEAQ (reference sequence). The V segment lost 5 bases and the J segment 8 bases; nucleotides outside the gene matches: 15. The CDR3 contains 18 residues. This CDR3 is CASSRSGRQGAKYSPLHF. CDR3 bases: TGTGCCAGCAGCCGATCGGGTCGACAGGGGGCAAAGTATTCACCCCTCCACTTT.

This clone was seen more than once but under ten times. The chain has TRBV2 and TRBJ1-2; D not certain. CDR3 length: 14 residues. The germline V gene has CDR1 SNHLY and CDR2 FYNNEI. V shed 4 bases and J shed 6 bases, with 15 bases lying between them. CDR3 region: CASSASPGGDGYTF. DNA for the CDR3: TGTGCCAGCAGTGCTTCCCCAGGCGGGGATGGCTACACCTTC.

The genes are TRBV2 and TRBJ1-2, with TRBD1 matching 10 bases. V was pared by 8 bases and J by 5 bases, with 8 bases of the junction left unmatched. The CDR3 consists of 14 residues. The germline gives CDR1 SNHLY, CDR2 FYNNEI. The CDR3 loop reads CASRQDRGLYGYTF. CDR3 sequence (DNA): TGTGCCAGCCGACAGGACAGGGGGTTGTATGGCTACACCTTC.

The J gene is TRBJ2-7, the V gene TRBV13, with 10 positions matching TRBD1. There are 17 residues in the CDR3. The germline V gene has CDR1 PRHDT and CDR2 FYEKMQ (reference sequence). With 0 bases clipped from V and 4 bases from J, the junction kept 9 bases outside the gene matches. The CDR3 region has the DNA TGTGCCAGCAGCTTAGGCCGTTCGACAGGGGGCAAGTACGAGCAGTACTTC. Its translation: CASSLGRSTGGKYEQYF.

The chain combines TRBV30 with TRBJ1-4; D is undetermined. CDR1 GTSNPN and CDR2 SVGIG come from the germline V gene (reference sequence). CDR3 size: 13 residues. Trimming removed 4 bases at V and 7 bases at J, with 13 bases between. The CDR3 loop is CAWNEGAGEKLFF. The DNA of the CDR3 is TGTGCCTGGAACGAAGGAGCGGGTGAAAAACTGTTTTTT.

This chain joins TRBV19 and TRBJ1-5, with TRBD1 as a possible D gene (5 bases). This CDR3 has 14 amino acids. Trimming stripped 3 bases from V and 3 bases from J, with 9 bases between. CDR1 LNHDA and CDR2 SQIVND come from the germline V gene (reference sequence). CDR3 sequence reads: CASSMGGFNQPQHF. CDR3 sequence (DNA): TGTGCCAGTAGTATGGGGGGTTTCAATCAGCCCCAGCATTTT.

The chain combines TRBV4-1 with TRBJ1-2; TRBD1 aligns across 7 bases. CDR1 MGHRA and CDR2 YSYEKL come from the germline V gene. V dropped 3 bases and J dropped 3; count of bases not matched to a gene: 13. The CDR3 is 17 residues long. The DNA for the CDR3 is TGCGCCAGCAGCCAGTTCGACAGGGCCTCGCTGTACTATGGCTACACCTTC. Protein product: CASSQFDRASLYYGYTF.

The rearrangement uses TRBV18 and TRBJ2-3; 7 nucleotides line up with TRBD1. Germline lookup yields CDR1 KGHSH and CDR2 LQKENI. Losses at the gene ends were 5 bases for V and 2 bases for J; bases not matched to a gene: 4. There are 14 residues in the CDR3. DNA of the CDR3: TGTGCCAGCTCATACAGGGGTAACACAGATACGCAGTATTTT. Encoded protein: CASSYRGNTDTQYF. Using reference TRBV18 and TRBJ2-3 for the parts outside the CDR3, the full variable domain is NAGVMQNPRHLVRRRGQEARLRCSPMKGHSHVYWYRQLPEEGLKFMVYLQKENIIDESGMPKERFSAEFPKEGPSILRIQQVVRGDSAAYFCASSYRGNTDTQYFGPGTRLTVL.

This clone came up once. The chain combines TRBV5-5 with TRBJ1-5, with TRBD1 identical over 8 bases. CDR1 SGHKS and CDR2 YYEKEE come from the germline V gene (reference sequence). Trimming cost V 4 bases and J 4 bases; bases outside gene matches: 10. CDR3 length: 16 amino acids. The CDR3 region is CASSKSTGVLNQPQHF. In DNA, the CDR3 is TGTGCCAGCAGCAAATCGACAGGGGTCCTAAATCAGCCCCAGCATTTT.

The chain is built from TRBV7-9 and TRBJ2-1; 8 nucleotides line up with TRBD1. With V trimmed by 1 base and J by 13 bases, 6 bases remained unmatched. The CDR3 sequence is 13 residues long. CDR1 is SEHNR, CDR2 FQNEAQ, per germline (reference sequence). CDR3 sequence: CASSLEDRVRQFF. For the CDR3, the DNA is TGTGCCAGCAGCTTAGAGGACAGGGTTCGTCAGTTCTTC.

This chain joins TRBV5-5 and TRBJ1-6; D possibly corresponds to TRBD1 (6 bases). CDR3 size: 16 residues. The V and J ends lost 2 bases and 8 bases respectively, with 17 bases between them. Germline loops: CDR1 SGHKS, CDR2 YYEKEE (reference sequence). In nucleotides, the CDR3 is TGTGCCAGCAGCTTTGGGCCCAGGACAGTAGATTCACCCCTCCACTTT. Amino acids: CASSFGPRTVDSPLHF.

The chain is built from TRBV7-2 and TRBJ1-1, with D unresolved. Germline CDR1 and CDR2: SGHTA and FQGNSA. The CDR3 runs to 14 residues. V lost 6 bases, J lost 3 bases, and 14 bases lay in between. DNA for the CDR3: TGTGCCAGCAGGTATAGGGTGGGAGACACTGAAGCTTTCTTT. It translates to CASRYRVGDTEAFF.

The rearrangement links TRBV29-1 to TRBJ1-2, with D hard to call. In germline, CDR1 is SQVTM, CDR2 ANQGSEA. Trimming stripped 7 bases from V and 3 bases from J, with 9 bases between. This CDR3 spans 11 amino acids. In DNA, the CDR3 is TGCAGCGCCCACAGAGACTATGGCTACACCTTC. This codes for CSAHRDYGYTF.

The chain links TRBV5-6 to TRBJ2-1; TRBD2 agrees at 9 bases. This CDR3 comprises 16 residues. Germline V gene data show CDR1 as SGHDT and CDR2 as YYEEEE. The V and J ends lost 5 bases and 3 bases, in that order; junction bases with no gene match: 9. CDR3 residues: CASRDLSGGIYNEQFF. In nucleotides, the CDR3 is TGTGCCAGCAGGGACTTAAGCGGGGGGATCTACAATGAGCAGTTCTTC.

This clone was found once. This chain uses TRBV27 with TRBJ2-7, with 12 bases fitting TRBD1. V trimming: 6 bases; J trimming: 3 bases; junction bases outside the gene matches: 12. The CDR3 length is 17 residues. Germline CDR1 MNHEY, CDR2 SMNVEV (reference sequence). CDR3 sequence (DNA): TGTGCCAGCAGGCTTAGGCCCGGGACAGGGGGCGGCTACGAGCAGTACTTC. It translates to CASRLRPGTGGGYEQYF.

The CDR3 DNA follows: TGTGCCAGCAGAACAAAGACAGATAGCAATCAGCCCCAGCATTTT. It is translated as CASRTKTDSNQPQHF. The gene calls are TRBV6-6 and TRBJ1-5; D is possibly TRBD1 (5 bases). The V gene's germline CDR1 is MNHNY and CDR2 SVGAGI (reference sequence). The V and J ends lost 6 bases and 0 bases respectively, with 12 bases between them. CDR3 length: 15 amino acids.

This clone was seen only a few times. The chain uses TRBV10-3 and TRBJ1-1; D gene uncertain. Germline assignment: CDR1 ENHRY and CDR2 SYGVKD. This CDR3 contains 14 residues. Trimming stripped 7 bases from V and 3 bases from J, with 15 bases between. The CDR3: CAINSVSGDTEAFF. CDR3 sequence (DNA): TGTGCCATCAATTCGGTCTCCGGTGACACTGAAGCTTTCTTT.

This clone has a handful of counts. The chain couples TRBV19 to TRBJ1-5, with D possibly TRBD1 on 5 matching bases. The CDR3 is 15 amino acids. The germline gives CDR1 LNHDA, CDR2 SQIVND (reference sequence). V lost 0 bases, J lost 6 bases, and 12 bases lay in between. The CDR3 region has the DNA TGTGCCAGTAGTATAGAACGGTCACAGGTTCAGCCCCAGCATTTT. Its translation is CASSIERSQVQPQHF. The whole variable domain, filled in from reference TRBV19 and TRBJ1-5, reads DGGITQSPKYLFRKEGQNVTLSCEQNLNHDAMYWYRQDPGQGLRLIYYSQIVNDFQKGDIAEGYSVSREKKESFPLTVTSAQKNPTAFYLCASSIERSQVQPQHFGDGTRLSIL.

This clone has more than one count but fewer than ten. The CDR3 here is CASSLGQNSPLHF. The CDR3 DNA follows: TGTGCCAGCAGCTTAGGACAGAATTCACCCCTCCACTTT. The rearrangement joins TRBV7-9 to TRBJ1-6; a weak D match, TRBD1 (5 bases). CDR1 is SEHNR and CDR2 is FQNEAQ in the germline V gene (reference sequence). Trimming cost V 1 base and J 7 bases, with 5 bases left between them. The CDR3 consists of 13 residues.